Each of the 32 T cell receptor beta chains below was sequenced from the same sample in a study of cytomegalovirus exposure and HLA in healthy donors. Both 60 Vbeta primers and 13 Jbeta primers went into the PCR. Measured with immunoSEQ multiplex PCR; TCRdb has only the in-frame clones, and not every one. The sample lists about 200,000 clones, around 83% occurring once. The material sequenced was PBMCs. Receptors originate from a middle-aged woman in good health and CMV-seronegative.

The chain couples TRBV6-5 to TRBJ1-5; 10 bases map to TRBD1. This CDR3 comprises 15 residues. CDR1 MNHEY and CDR2 SVGAGI come from the germline V gene. The ends lost 5 bases at V and 4 bases at J; junction bases unmatched: 5. The CDR3 loop is CASSPGTGANQPQHF. CDR3 in DNA: TGTGCCAGCAGTCCCGGGACAGGGGCTAATCAGCCCCAGCATTTT.

The chain carries TRBV19 and TRBJ2-1; TRBD1 agrees at 7 bases. This CDR3 spans 16 amino acids. V lost 4 bases to trimming and J lost 5 bases; unmatched junction nucleotides: 11. Looked up from germline, CDR1 is LNHDA and CDR2 is SQIVND (reference sequence). CDR3 bases: TGTGCCAGTAGTACAGGGGGTTGGAGACAAAACAATGAGCAGTTCTTC. Its translation is CASSTGGWRQNNEQFF. Combining the CDR3 with reference TRBV19 and TRBJ2-1 gives the whole variable domain DGGITQSPKYLFRKEGQNVTLSCEQNLNHDAMYWYRQDPGQGLRLIYYSQIVNDFQKGDIAEGYSVSREKKESFPLTVTSAQKNPTAFYLCASSTGGWRQNNEQFFGPGTRLTVL.

The V gene is TRBV6-1, the J gene TRBJ2-3, with 12 bases aligning to TRBD2. Germline trimming cut 5 bases from V and 11 bases from J; bases unmatched to any gene: 11. Germline-derived CDR1 and CDR2 are MNHNS and SASEGT. The CDR3 has 15 amino acids. Written as DNA, the CDR3 is TGTGCCAGCAGTCCAAATACTAGCGGGGGGATCATGCAGTATTTT. This translates into CASSPNTSGGIMQYF.

Here the CDR3 reads CASSFKPGTSHEQYF. The CDR3 DNA follows: TGTGCCAGCAGTTTCAAACCGGGGACTTCGCACGAGCAGTACTTC. V usage is TRBV6-1 and J usage is TRBJ2-7; maybe TRBD2 (6 bases). This CDR3 is 15 amino acids long. Germline V gene data show CDR1 as MNHNS and CDR2 as SASEGT. V gave up 5 bases and J gave up 5 bases, with 19 bases separating them.

The chain joins TRBV7-8 to TRBJ1-1, with TRBD1 identical over 8 bases. The CDR3 runs 16 residues. The V gene end was trimmed by 3 bases and the J gene end by 4 bases; junction bases not matched to a gene: 10. The V gene's germline CDR1 is SGHVS and CDR2 FQNEAQ. CDR3 bases: TGTGCCAGCAGCTTTCCTACAGGGGGTAGGAGCACTGAAGCTTTCTTT. This translates into CASSFPTGGRSTEAFF. The full variable domain, completed using reference TRBV7-8 and TRBJ1-1, is GAGVSQSPRYKVAKRGQDVALRCDPISGHVSLFWYQQALGQGPEFLTYFQNEAQLDKSGLPSDRFFAERPEGSVSTLKIQRTQQEDSAVYLCASSFPTGGRSTEAFFGQGTRLTVV.

This clone was seen only once. The chain employs TRBV6-1 and TRBJ1-1, with TRBD1 matching over 10 bases. The CDR3 covers 14 residues. The germline V gene encodes CDR1 MNHNS and CDR2 SASEGT. V gave up 7 bases and J gave up 4 bases; unmatched junction bases: 6. The CDR3 here is CASTGDRGSTEAFF. The CDR3 DNA reads as TGTGCCAGCACCGGGGACAGGGGAAGCACTGAAGCTTTCTTT.

This clone has a single count. V is TRBV4-1 and J is TRBJ2-7; 10 positions agree with TRBD1. Germline CDR1 reads MGHRA; CDR2 reads YSYEKL. This CDR3 spans 15 amino acids. J gave up 6 bases and V 2 bases, and 7 bases lay outside the gene matches. CDR3: CASSQTGTGALEQYF. For the CDR3, the DNA is TGCGCCAGCAGCCAAACCGGGACAGGGGCCCTCGAGCAGTACTTC.

This chain uses TRBV11-2 with TRBJ1-1; D gene uncertain. CDR1 is SGHAT and CDR2 is FQNNGV in the germline V gene. V lost 1 base to trimming and J lost 1 base, with 13 bases between them. The CDR3 has 16 amino acids. The DNA for the CDR3 is TGTGCCAGCAGCTTAGGGTACTTTACAGAGAACACTGAAGCTTTCTTT. This sequence encodes CASSLGYFTENTEAFF.

J is TRBJ1-1 and V is TRBV5-1, with D hard to call. The CDR3 length is 12 residues. Germline V gene sequence: CDR1 SGHRS, CDR2 YFSETQ. V dropped 2 bases and J dropped 5 bases, with 7 bases sitting between them. CDR3 residues: CASSLRGTEAFF. The DNA for the CDR3 is TGCGCCAGCAGCTTACGAGGGACTGAAGCTTTCTTT.

On this clone itself: Compared with germline, one end of the junction differs, possibly owing to a read error. This chain connects TRBV12-5 to TRBJ1-5; 11 bases map to TRBD1. CDR1 and CDR2 (germline): LGHNT, FRNRAP. There are 19 residues in the CDR3. The CDR3 DNA sequence: TGTGCTAGTGCTTTGCGTAGGACAGGGGGCGCAGTAACCAATCAGCCCCAGCATTTT. Its translation is CASALRRTGGAVTNQPQHF.

This chain connects TRBV27 to TRBJ2-1; 8 bases map to TRBD2. V trimming: 2 bases; J trimming: 4 bases; junction bases outside the gene matches: 7. In germline, CDR1 is MNHEY, CDR2 SMNVEV (reference sequence). CDR3 length equals 16 residues. The CDR3, as DNA: TGTGCCAGCAGTTTAAGGGCTAGCGGGCTTTACAATGAGCAGTTCTTC. Residues: CASSLRASGLYNEQFF.

The V and J genes are TRBV2 and TRBJ1-1; D remains unclear. CDR1 SNHLY and CDR2 FYNNEI come from the germline V gene. With 8 bases removed from V and 3 bases from J, the gap between germline ends came to 16 bases. This CDR3 is 14 amino acids long. The CDR3 reads CASRRRGEDTEAFF. CDR3 bases: TGTGCCAGCCGACGCCGGGGAGAGGACACTGAAGCTTTCTTT.

This clone was counted between two and nine times. V gene TRBV6-5 combines with J gene TRBJ2-7; 11 nucleotides agree with TRBD2. The CDR3 has 15 amino acids. V was pared by 4 bases and J by 2 bases, with 4 bases of the junction left unmatched. Germline lookup yields CDR1 MNHEY and CDR2 SVGAGI. The CDR3 protein is CASSFGLAGTYEQYF. DNA of the CDR3: TGTGCCAGCAGTTTCGGACTAGCGGGTACCTACGAGCAGTACTTC.

The chain combines TRBV5-6 with TRBJ1-2; 7 nucleotides agree with TRBD1. From germline, CDR1 is SGHDT and CDR2 YYEEEE. Trimming removed 0 bases from V and 4 bases from J; junction bases left unmatched: 9. This CDR3 has 16 residues. Written as DNA, the CDR3 is TGTGCCAGCAGCTTGGACGAAGGGGGCACCTCCTATGGCTACACCTTC. It yields the protein CASSLDEGGTSYGYTF.

The chain has TRBV19 and TRBJ2-3, with TRBD2 as a possible D gene (5 bases). The CDR3 runs 13 residues. V was shortened by 10 bases and J by 10 bases, with 21 bases between the two germline ends. Germline lookup yields CDR1 LNHDA and CDR2 SQIVND (reference sequence). The CDR3 bases are TGTGCCAACGACGAGCGGCCACGACCCCCGCAGTATTTT. It specifies CANDERPRPPQYF.

The V gene is TRBV10-3, the J gene TRBJ2-3; no clear D. Germline CDR1 and CDR2: ENHRY and SYGVKD. V lost 4 bases and J lost 0, with 11 bases in between. This CDR3 spans 15 amino acids. The CDR3 coding sequence is TGTGCCATCAGTGGCCCACTCGAAAGCACAGATACGCAGTATTTT. Amino acid sequence: CAISGPLESTDTQYF.

This rearrangement joins TRBV7-2 to TRBJ2-7; D perhaps matches TRBD2 (5 bases). This CDR3 is 15 amino acids long. Trimming removed 5 bases at V and 4 bases at J, with 18 bases between. CDR1 SGHTA and CDR2 FQGNSA come from the germline V gene. The DNA of the CDR3 is TGTGCCAGCAGCCACCGATTCGGGAAGAGTTACGAGCAGTACTTC. Its protein product is CASSHRFGKSYEQYF.

This clone has only one observation. J is TRBJ1-3 and V is TRBV6-5; no reliable D call. This CDR3 region has 16 residues. The V end was cut by 0 bases, the J end by 0 bases, with 9 bases between. Germline V lookup: CDR1 MNHEY, CDR2 SVGAGI. The CDR3 region has the DNA TGTGCCAGCAGTTACTCGAGGGCCAACTCTGGAAACACCATATATTTT. It codes for CASSYSRANSGNTIYF.

The chain carries TRBV7-6 and TRBJ1-4; 7 bases align to TRBD1. V trimming: 5 bases; J trimming: 7 bases; junction bases outside the gene matches: 13. Germline V CDR1 and CDR2: SGHVS, FNYEAQ. This CDR3 is built from 16 residues. CDR3 nucleotide sequence: TGTGCCAGCAGCCCTGAGGTAGGGGGCACGAGTGAAAAACTGTTTTTT. As protein: CASSPEVGGTSEKLFF.

V gene TRBV18 combines with J gene TRBJ2-7; possibly TRBD2 for D (6 bases). Germline CDR1 and CDR2: KGHSH and LQKENI. This CDR3 region has 12 residues. Trimming left V 6 bases short and J 5 bases short, with 11 bases between. The CDR3 DNA is TGTGCCAGCTCCCTCTGGGAGGACGAGCAGTACTTC. It specifies CASSLWEDEQYF.

The chain links TRBV4-2 to TRBJ2-7; 14 positions agree with TRBD2. Germline CDR1 LGHNA, CDR2 YNFKEQ. V lost 3 bases and J lost 2; bases outside the gene matches: 0. The CDR3 has 15 amino acids. The CDR3 loop reads CASSQGLAGAYEQYF. DNA for the CDR3: TGTGCCAGCAGCCAGGGACTAGCGGGAGCCTACGAGCAGTACTTC.

The DNA for the CDR3 is TGTGCCAGCAGCTTTGGAGCAGGGGATGAGCAGTTCTTC. Translating gives CASSFGAGDEQFF. The rearrangement uses TRBV27 and TRBJ2-1; possibly TRBD1 for D (6 bases). CDR1 and CDR2 from the germline V gene are MNHEY and SMNVEV (reference sequence). Deletions cut 6 bases from V and 8 bases from J, with 14 bases between. The CDR3 is 13 amino acids.

V is TRBV6-1 and J is TRBJ1-5, with a tentative D call TRBD1 (6 bases). V was shortened by 0 bases and J by 5 bases, with 17 bases between the two germline ends. Per germline, CDR1 MNHNS and CDR2 SASEGT. This CDR3 is 17 amino acids long. The CDR3 protein is CASSEALWGRKDQPQHF. The CDR3 DNA reads TGTGCCAGCAGTGAAGCGCTGTGGGGGCGCAAGGATCAGCCCCAGCATTTT.

This clone was seen a handful of times. The chain links TRBV30 to TRBJ2-7, with D tentatively TRBD2 (6 bases). CDR3 length: 13 amino acids. Trimming left V 0 bases short and J 10 bases short, with 16 bases between. The germline gives CDR1 GTSNPN, CDR2 SVGIG (reference sequence). The CDR3 loop reads CAWSVLGGVGQYF. CDR3 sequence (DNA): TGTGCCTGGAGTGTACTCGGAGGGGTAGGTCAGTACTTC.

The chain uses TRBV2 and TRBJ2-1; 8 bases align to TRBD2. CDR1 SNHLY and CDR2 FYNNEI come from the germline V gene. The V and J ends lost 7 bases and 2 bases, in that order; junction bases with no gene match: 4. The CDR3 has 14 amino acids. DNA of the CDR3: TGTGCCAGCACGCGGGAGGCCGCCTACAATGAGCAGTTCTTC. Its protein is CASTREAAYNEQFF.

There are a few counts of this clone. This sequence joins TRBV10-1 and TRBJ2-1, with 10 bases fitting TRBD2. From germline, CDR1 is WNHNN and CDR2 SYGVQD (reference sequence). The CDR3 runs 14 residues. The trim removed 5 bases at V and 5 bases at J, leaving 3 bases unmatched. CDR3 bases: TGCGCCAGCAGTACCGGACTAGCGGACAATGAGCAGTTCTTC. Translation gives CASSTGLADNEQFF.

The V gene is TRBV7-9, the J gene TRBJ2-2, with 8 positions matching TRBD2. Germline lookup yields CDR1 SEHNR and CDR2 FQNEAQ (reference sequence). Trimming removed 5 bases from V and 2 bases from J; junction bases left unmatched: 4. The CDR3 covers 15 residues. The CDR3 bases are TGTGCCAGCAGCCGACTAGCGACAAACACCGGGGAGCTGTTTTTT. It encodes CASSRLATNTGELFF.

V gene TRBV9 combines with J gene TRBJ1-4; 7 positions agree with TRBD1. CDR1 and CDR2 (germline): SGDLS, YYNGEE. This CDR3 is built from 14 residues. J lost 7 bases, V lost 4 bases, and 7 bases had no gene match. The CDR3 sequence is CASSQDRVSEKLFF. CDR3 in DNA: TGTGCCAGCAGCCAAGACAGGGTTAGTGAAAAACTGTTTTTT.

The V and J genes are TRBV29-1 and TRBJ2-5; D is perhaps TRBD1 (6 bases). Germline-derived CDR1 and CDR2 are SQVTM and ANQGSEA. The ends were cut back, 7 bases at V and 3 bases at J, with 15 bases in the middle. The length of the CDR3 is 13 residues. CDR3 protein: CSAGTLLEETQYF. Here the CDR3 DNA reads TGCAGCGCCGGGACACTACTTGAAGAGACCCAGTACTTC.

The chain employs TRBV4-2 and TRBJ1-4; D is perhaps TRBD1 (5 bases). Per germline, CDR1 LGHNA and CDR2 YNFKEQ. Deletions cut 0 bases from V and 0 bases from J, with 8 bases between. The CDR3 runs 16 residues. CDR3 bases: TGTGCCAGCAGCCAAGAACAGACAGCAACTAATGAAAAACTGTTTTTT. It codes for CASSQEQTATNEKLFF.

The rearrangement joins TRBV18 to TRBJ1-1; D perhaps matches TRBD1 (5 bases). This CDR3 spans 16 amino acids. Germline CDR1 KGHSH, CDR2 LQKENI. Trimming stripped 1 base from V and 0 bases from J, with 12 bases between. The CDR3 DNA sequence: TGTGCCAGCTCACCACTGGGCAGGGCTATGAACACTGAAGCTTTCTTT. Protein product: CASSPLGRAMNTEAFF.

A single count supports this clone. The chain joins TRBV9 to TRBJ1-1; D ambiguous. V was cut by 0 bases and J by 3 bases, with 6 bases left in between. The germline gives CDR1 SGDLS, CDR2 YYNGEE. The CDR3 covers 13 residues. This CDR3 reads CASSVGGYTEAFF. CDR3 DNA sequence: TGTGCCAGCAGCGTAGGAGGGTACACTGAAGCTTTCTTT.